This T cell receptor beta chain came from a study of blood T cell repertoires in COVID-19 (TCRdb year 2020). As for the study more broadly: Collaborator samples came from the United States, Italy and Spain and covered acute and convalescent phases of COVID-19. The material from the prospective study consisted of cDNA or gDNA derived from T cells, B-cell-depleted T cells, or PBMCs. Subjects who had been exposed to COVID-19, were actively infected with it, or had recovered from it provided the deeply sampled blood TCRbeta repertoires that made up the dataset. The repertoires were released in a freely available public database meant as a resource for research on the immune response to SARS-CoV-2. The samples were drawn from the first 160 participants of the ongoing ImmuneRACE study and from some 1,300 subjects provided by 6 global collaborators. The sample metadata nearly always contained a de-identified subject ID, COVID-19 status, age in years and sex. Where available, HLA class I and class II types were obtained from metadata supplied by the sample provider rather than from assay-based typing.

TCRbeta CDR3 regions were amplified from genomic DNA using the immunoSEQ Assay, a bias-controlled multiplex PCR. The source study handled its data this way. Nucleated cell counts per sample were estimated from amplification of reference gene primers within the assay. Sequence reads were collapsed and filtered to measure the absolute abundance of every unique TCRbeta CDR3 rearrangement. For each sample, productive Simpson clonality was calculated as the square root of Simpson's diversity index across productive rearrangements. TCRdb's version of the immuneACCESS table is confined to in-frame rearrangements and falls short of the full clone set. An unresolved V gene accounts for under half of the shortfall where checked; the remainder is of unknown origin. V and J calls and clone size are those listed in that table; D and trimming were worked out from the DNA. Counted in this sample were 85,000 to 100,000 clones; around nine tenths of them appeared once. The top ten constitute about 1.7% of the sample.

General findings and caveats noted by the study authors: The amount of clinical and demographic metadata varied by source and participant and was provided uncurated.

Inclusive of the bounding cysteine and phenylalanine, the CDR3 is 14 residues long. The read is trimmed to its CDR3 DNA, 42 bases read in frame from base 1. Based on the germline V gene, the CDR1 and CDR2 sequences are SGHRS and YFSETQ. V was cut back by 2 bases and J by 1 base, leaving a gap of 9 bases between them. Worth noting for this clone: Its antigen is still unknown. The record has no base qualities; no much larger clone is one base away.

Each collaborating institution followed its own protocols to collect whole blood in K2EDTA tubes. Collaborator samples were shipped for TCRbeta analysis as frozen whole blood, isolated PBMCs, or DNA extracted from either sample type. The rearranged segments are TRBV5-1 and TRBJ1-1; no D gene is confidently identified. The TCR comes from a man in his fifties or sixties with acute or convalescent COVID-19. Sequences were obtained from peripheral blood. CDR3 reads: CASSLNAGNTEAFF. The nucleotides are TGCGCCAGCAGCTTAAATGCGGGGAACACTGAAGCTTTCTTT. Outside the CDR3, residues come from the reference TRBV5-1 and TRBJ1-1 proteins, so the full variable domain is: KAGVTQTPRYLIKTRGQQVTLSCSPISGHRSVSWYQQTPGQGLQFLFEYFSETQRNKGNFPGRFSGRQFSNSRSEMNVSTLELGDSALYLCASSLNAGNTEAFFGQGTRLTVV.